These 3 T cell receptor beta chains originate from one sample sequenced in a study of cytomegalovirus exposure and HLA in healthy donors. The PCR had 60 Vbeta and 13 Jbeta primers. Method: immunoSEQ multiplex PCR; TCRdb's copy keeps in-frame clones and lacks some. The data show 60,000 to 90,000 clones, about 70% seen once. The material sequenced was PBMCs. The receptors shown here come from a middle-aged man in good health and CMV-seropositive.

With respect to this clone: The sample contains more than one DNA sequence encoding this CDR3. The chain employs TRBV29-1 and TRBJ2-2, with TRBD1 identical over 7 bases. Looked up from germline, CDR1 is SQVTM and CDR2 is ANQGSEA. The length of the CDR3 is 17 residues. The trim removed 4 bases at V and 0 bases at J, leaving 11 bases unmatched. CDR3 region: CSVGGGRGWSNTGELFF. CDR3 nucleotides: TGCAGCGTTGGAGGGGGCAGGGGATGGTCGAACACCGGGGAGCTGTTTTTT.

V gene TRBV4-2 combines with J gene TRBJ1-5, with D possibly matching TRBD1 (5 bases). The germline V gene has CDR1 LGHNA and CDR2 YNFKEQ. With 0 bases removed from V and 2 bases from J, the gap between germline ends came to 8 bases. This CDR3 is 15 amino acids long. The DNA of the CDR3 is TGTGCCAGCAGCCAAGATAAAGGGGGCAATCAGCCCCAGCATTTT. Protein product: CASSQDKGGNQPQHF.

The genes are TRBV5-4 and TRBJ2-2; TRBD1 aligns across 7 bases. The length of the CDR3 is 15 residues. In germline, CDR1 is SGHNT, CDR2 YYREEE (reference sequence). V gave up 4 bases and J gave up 2 bases; unmatched junction bases: 5. The CDR3 loop is CASSQDRANTGELFF. The CDR3 DNA is TGTGCCAGCAGCCAAGACAGGGCAAACACCGGGGAGCTGTTTTTT.